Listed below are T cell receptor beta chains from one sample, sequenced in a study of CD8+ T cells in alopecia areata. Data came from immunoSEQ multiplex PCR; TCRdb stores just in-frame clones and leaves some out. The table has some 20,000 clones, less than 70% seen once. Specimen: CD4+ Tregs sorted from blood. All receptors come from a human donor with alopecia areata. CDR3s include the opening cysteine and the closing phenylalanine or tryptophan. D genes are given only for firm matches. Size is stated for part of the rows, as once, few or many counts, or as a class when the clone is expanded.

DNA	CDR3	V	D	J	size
TGTGCCAGCAGCTCCATCAGGGCGGGTACCGGGGAGCTGTTTTTT	CASSSIRAGTGELFF	TRBV11-2	NA	TRBJ2-2	NA
TGCGCCAGCGCCATGAGTGTCCATTCACCCCTCCACTTT	CASAMSVHSPLHF	TRBV10-1	NA	TRBJ1-6	NA
TGCGCCAGCAGCCCGGAATGGAGGGGGCTCTACGAGCAGTACTTC	CASSPEWRGLYEQYF	TRBV4-3	NA	TRBJ2-7	NA
TGCGCCAGCAGCCAACCAGGGAGTAATGAAAAACTGTTTTTT	CASSQPGSNEKLFF	TRBV4-1	NA	TRBJ1-4	NA
TGTGCCAGCAGCTTAAGAGGGACAGGGTTAGAGACCCAGTACTTC	CASSLRGTGLETQYF	TRBV11-2	TRBD1	TRBJ2-5	few
TGCGCCAGCAGCTTGCTTGGAGGGGCTGAAGCTTTCTTT	CASSLLGGAEAFF	TRBV5-1	NA	TRBJ1-1	NA
TGTGCCAGCAGTTCGTTAGCAAAGGAGGGGGAGCTGTTTTTT	CASSSLAKEGELFF	TRBV28	NA	TRBJ2-2	NA
TGCAGCGGCAGGGGCCTAGTCTCCTACAATGAGCAGTTCTTC	CSGRGLVSYNEQFF	TRBV29-1	NA	TRBJ2-1	few
TGTGCCAGCAGCCCTCGGACAGGGGGCTACGAGCAGTACTTC	CASSPRTGGYEQYF	TRBV11-3	TRBD1	TRBJ2-7	NA
TGTGCCAGCAGTGGAAACAGGGGGAGCTACGAGCAGTACTTC	CASSGNRGSYEQYF	TRBV2	TRBD1	TRBJ2-7	NA
TGTGCCAGCAGTCGACAGGGGGCTTTAAATGAGCAGTTCTTC	CASSRQGALNEQFF	TRBV28	TRBD1	TRBJ2-1	NA
TGTGCCAGCAGCCAACTAGGAGGTGGTCGACCCCTCCACTTT	CASSQLGGGRPLHF	TRBV14	NA	TRBJ1-6	NA
TGCGCCAGCAGCCAAGACCTCTTCGTAGGGGGGACTAGTAACTATGGCTACACCTTC	CASSQDLFVGGTSNYGYTF	TRBV4-3	NA	TRBJ1-2	medium-sized
TGTGCCAGCAGCTTAGCCCGTGTAGGAGCATCCTACGAGCAGTACTTC	CASSLARVGASYEQYF	TRBV7-2	NA	TRBJ2-7	few
TGCAGCGTTGAGTCCAGACCGGGAGTCAATGAGCAGTTCTTC	CSVESRPGVNEQFF	TRBV29-1	NA	TRBJ2-1	NA
TGTGCCAGCAGCTTAGAGGTCAAAAACATTCAGTACTTC	CASSLEVKNIQYF	TRBV7-2	NA	TRBJ2-4	NA
TGTGCCAGCAGTACCCCAGGTTATGCTAACTATGGCTACACCTTC	CASSTPGYANYGYTF	TRBV28	NA	TRBJ1-2	NA
TGCGCCAGCAGCTTGGCCGGGACATTGGATACGCAGTATTTT	CASSLAGTLDTQYF	TRBV5-1	NA	TRBJ2-3	NA
TGTGCCAGCAGCTTAGTTTTGGGGGGCTATGGCTACACCTTC	CASSLVLGGYGYTF	TRBV7-8	NA	TRBJ1-2	NA
TGTGCCAGTAACTCCGGGACTAGCGGCCTAGGTACCCAGTACTTC	CASNSGTSGLGTQYF	TRBV2	TRBD2	TRBJ2-5	few
TGTGCCAGCAGCCAAACTACAGATACGCAGTATTTT	CASSQTTDTQYF	TRBV14	NA	TRBJ2-3	NA
TGCGCCAGCAGCTCGGGACTAGCGATCACAGATACGCAGTATTTT	CASSSGLAITDTQYF	TRBV5-1	TRBD2	TRBJ2-3	NA
TGTGCCAGCAACTCACCGGGACAGGGTGTGAATGAGCAGTTCTTC	CASNSPGQGVNEQFF	TRBV6-6	TRBD1	TRBJ2-1	once
TGTGCCAGCAGTCCCCGGGGACAGACGTATGAGCCCCAGCATTTT	CASSPRGQTYEPQHF	TRBV27	TRBD1	TRBJ1-5	NA
TGCGCCAGCAGCTTGGGTGGGTTGGGGGAAAACACTGAAGCTTTCTTT	CASSLGGLGENTEAFF	TRBV5-1	NA	TRBJ1-1	NA
TGTGCCAGCAGCTTAGTGGGCGGGGTAACTAGCACAGATACGCAGTATTTT	CASSLVGGVTSTDTQYF	TRBV7-2	NA	TRBJ2-3	few
TGTGCCAGCAGTGATTGGGGGTACGAGCAGTACTTC	CASSDWGYEQYF	TRBV25-1	NA	TRBJ2-7	NA
TGTGCCAGCAGCCGCGGGGGGGCAGATAATGAAAAACTGTTTTTT	CASSRGGADNEKLFF	TRBV4-2	NA	TRBJ1-4	NA
TGTGCCAGTAGCCCTCACGGGCAGCCCCAGCATTTT	CASSPHGQPQHF	TRBV19	NA	TRBJ1-5	NA
TGTGCCAGCGGAACGGTGGGGGGGGCCTACGAGCAGTACTTC	CASGTVGGAYEQYF	TRBV5-6	TRBD2	TRBJ2-7	NA
TGCGCCAGCAGCACCGGACAGGGGGGGCGCATTCAGTACTTC	CASSTGQGGRIQYF	TRBV5-1	TRBD1	TRBJ2-4	NA
TGCAGCGTCGGGACAGTGAACACCGGGGAGCTGTTTTTT	CSVGTVNTGELFF	TRBV29-1	TRBD1	TRBJ2-2	few
TGTGTCAGCAGTGGGACAGACCGTGAAGCTTTCTTT	CVSSGTDREAFF	TRBV6-1	TRBD1	TRBJ1-1	NA
TGTGCCTGGAGTGACAGAATCAATCAGCCCCAGCATTTT	CAWSDRINQPQHF	TRBV30	NA	TRBJ1-5	NA
TGTGCCAGCAGCCGCGGGAGGGCCTACGAGCAGTACTTC	CASSRGRAYEQYF	TRBV6-5	TRBD2	TRBJ2-7	once
TGCGCCAGCAGTCAATCGTTGCAGAACACTGAAGCTTTCTTT	CASSQSLQNTEAFF	TRBV23-1	NA	TRBJ1-1	NA
TGTGCCAGCAGTTACGCAGGTCGCGACGAGCAGTACTTC	CASSYAGRDEQYF	TRBV6-6	NA	TRBJ2-7	few
TGTGCCAGCAGTTTATTCGGGACTAGCGGGGGGGCCAAGTGGAATACGCAGTATTTT	CASSLFGTSGGAKWNTQYF	TRBV28	TRBD2	TRBJ2-3	NA